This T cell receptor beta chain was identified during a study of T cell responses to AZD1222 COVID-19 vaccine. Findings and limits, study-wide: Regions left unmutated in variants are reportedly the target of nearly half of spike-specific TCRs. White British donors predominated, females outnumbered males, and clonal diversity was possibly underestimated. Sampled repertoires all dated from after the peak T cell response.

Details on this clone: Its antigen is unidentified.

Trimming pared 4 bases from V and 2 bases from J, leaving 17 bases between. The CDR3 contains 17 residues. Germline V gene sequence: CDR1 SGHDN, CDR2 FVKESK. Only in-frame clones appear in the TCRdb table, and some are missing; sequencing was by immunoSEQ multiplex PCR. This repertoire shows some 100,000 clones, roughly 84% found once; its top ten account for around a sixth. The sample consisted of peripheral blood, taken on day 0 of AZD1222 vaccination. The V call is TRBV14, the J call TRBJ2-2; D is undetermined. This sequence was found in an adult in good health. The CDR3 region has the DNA TGTGCCAGCAGCCGTTATGCGGCCGGGTACAACACCGGGGAGCTGTTTTTT. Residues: CASSRYAAGYNTGELFF.